The next 25 T cell receptor beta chains were all read from a single sample in a study of blood T cell repertoires in COVID-19. TCRdb's copy holds only in-frame clones and misses some; the assay was immunoSEQ multiplex PCR. The sample records 410,000 or so clones, approximately 90% being singletons. The sequencing sample was made of peripheral blood. The receptors here all came from a woman aged 40 to 55 with COVID-19, enrolled during active disease.

This rearrangement joins TRBV5-1 to TRBJ2-2, with D hard to call. V lost 1 base to trimming and J lost 1 base, with 5 bases between them. Looked up from germline, CDR1 is SGHRS and CDR2 is YFSETQ. This CDR3 has 14 amino acids. CDR3 residues: CASSLRQNTGELFF. The CDR3 bases are TGCGCCAGCAGCTTGAGACAGAACACCGGGGAGCTGTTTTTT.

This clone was seen more than once but under ten times. The rearrangement links TRBV28 to TRBJ2-5, with unresolved D. The CDR3 sequence is 13 residues long. Trimming left V 1 base short and J 3 bases short, with 6 bases between. Per germline, CDR1 MDHEN and CDR2 SYDVKM. As DNA, the CDR3 is TGTGCCAGCAGTTTATTATCGGAAGAGACCCAGTACTTC. Protein sequence: CASSLLSEETQYF.

The genes are TRBV6-5 and TRBJ1-1; 7 bases agree with TRBD1. This CDR3 has 14 amino acids. In germline, CDR1 is MNHEY, CDR2 SVGAGI. V dropped 6 bases and J dropped 1; count of bases not matched to a gene: 5. The CDR3 is CASSHRDRNTEAFF. Here the CDR3 DNA reads TGTGCCAGCAGCCACCGGGACAGGAACACTGAAGCTTTCTTT.

V is TRBV13 and J is TRBJ2-4; 15 nucleotides match TRBD2. This CDR3 comprises 21 residues. Germline-derived CDR1 and CDR2 are PRHDT and FYEKMQ (reference sequence). The trim removed 2 bases at V and 2 bases at J, leaving 13 bases unmatched. CDR3 nucleotide sequence: TGTGCCAGCAGCTTATACGGTCGGACTAGCGGGAGGGCCAATCCCAAAAACATTCAGTACTTC. As protein: CASSLYGRTSGRANPKNIQYF.

This clone was recorded only once. The CDR3 nucleotides are TGTGCCAGCAGGGACTATAGGAACACTGAAGCTTTCTTT. This codes for CASRDYRNTEAFF. The chain has TRBV2 and TRBJ1-1; no reliable D call. Germline V gives CDR1 SNHLY, CDR2 FYNNEI. V lost 6 bases, J lost 1 base, and 9 bases lay in between. CDR3 length: 13 amino acids.

V and J are TRBV19 and TRBJ2-2, with 14 nucleotides matching TRBD2. CDR1 LNHDA and CDR2 SQIVND come from the germline V gene (reference sequence). The J segment lost 5 bases and the V segment lost 6 bases, leaving 5 bases of the junction unmatched. The CDR3 sequence is 16 residues long. The CDR3 reads CASRRTSGRSTGELFF. The CDR3 DNA is TGTGCCAGTAGGCGGACTAGCGGGAGGTCGACCGGGGAGCTGTTTTTT.

This clone was observed a single time. The chain combines TRBV13 with TRBJ2-7; perhaps TRBD2 as D (6 bases). The CDR3 length is 15 residues. V lost 5 bases and J 4 bases, leaving 18 bases between the germline ends. Looked up from germline, CDR1 is PRHDT and CDR2 is FYEKMQ (reference sequence). The CDR3 region has the DNA TGTGCCAGCAGCCCCATGAGGGCGGGAAATTACGAGCAGTACTTC. This encodes CASSPMRAGNYEQYF.

This sequence joins TRBV19 and TRBJ2-1, with D possibly matching TRBD1 (6 bases). The CDR3 spans 18 residues. Germline values: CDR1 LNHDA, CDR2 SQIVND (reference sequence). V was cut by 0 bases and J by 0 bases, with 15 bases left in between. Here the CDR3 reads CASSIDSFGRGSYNEQFF. CDR3 nucleotides: TGTGCCAGTAGTATAGATTCTTTCGGCAGGGGCTCCTACAATGAGCAGTTCTTC.

The chain joins TRBV15 to TRBJ2-5; D is possibly TRBD2 (5 bases). Germline assignment: CDR1 LNHNV and CDR2 YYDKDF (reference sequence). There are 13 residues in the CDR3. V was cut by 2 bases and J by 3 bases, with 7 bases left in between. CDR3 loop: CATSRSGKETQYF. Written as DNA, the CDR3 is TGTGCCACCAGCAGAAGCGGTAAAGAGACCCAGTACTTC.

As concerns this clone: The sample carries other DNA sequences with the same CDR3. This chain links TRBV19 with TRBJ1-1; the match to TRBD1 covers 10 bases. Germline CDR1 is LNHDA and CDR2 is SQIVND (reference sequence). The CDR3 has 15 residues. V was clipped by 3 bases and J by 5 bases; unmatched bases: 6. In DNA form, the CDR3 reads TGTGCCAGTAGTATTCCCGGGACAGGGGCTACTGAAGCTTTCTTT. It yields the protein CASSIPGTGATEAFF.

V gene TRBV18 combines with J gene TRBJ2-3; 10 nucleotides match TRBD1. Germline loops: CDR1 KGHSH, CDR2 LQKENI. The trim removed 0 bases at V and 4 bases at J, leaving 4 bases unmatched. This CDR3 region has 16 residues. The CDR3 DNA reads TGTGCCAGCTCACCACCGGACAGGGGGTACGCAGATACGCAGTATTTT. Amino acids: CASSPPDRGYADTQYF.

V and J are TRBV28 and TRBJ1-2, with D possibly being TRBD1 (5 bases). In germline, CDR1 is MDHEN, CDR2 SYDVKM. The germline V and J ends were trimmed by 2 bases and 6 bases, with 10 bases remaining between them. The length of the CDR3 is 13 residues. CDR3 coding DNA: TGTGCCAGCAGTTTAGTCAGGGCGGATGGCTACACCTTC. This translates into CASSLVRADGYTF.

The CDR3 protein is CASSLTPGISGNTIYF. The CDR3 DNA follows: TGTGCCAGCAGCTTAACCCCAGGCATCTCTGGAAACACCATATATTTT. V gene TRBV7-3 combines with J gene TRBJ1-3; the D is unclear. CDR3 length: 16 amino acids. Trimming left V 0 bases short and J 0 bases short, with 9 bases between. Germline V gene data show CDR1 as SGHTA and CDR2 as FQGTGA.

The chain couples TRBV5-4 to TRBJ1-3; D remains ambiguous. Trimming removed 4 bases at V and 1 base at J, with 6 bases between. The length of the CDR3 is 13 residues. Germline lookup yields CDR1 SGHNT and CDR2 YYREEE (reference sequence). DNA of the CDR3: TGTGCCAGCAGCCCGGTTTCTGGAAACACCATATATTTT. Translated, it gives CASSPVSGNTIYF.

The rearrangement joins TRBV15 to TRBJ2-2; D is possibly TRBD1 (5 bases). The V gene's germline CDR1 is LNHNV and CDR2 YYDKDF (reference sequence). This CDR3 region has 16 residues. The V end was cut by 2 bases, the J end by 2 bases, with 12 bases between. CDR3 sequence reads: CATSRRQFFNTGELFF. CDR3 DNA sequence: TGTGCCACCAGCAGAAGACAGTTTTTTAACACCGGGGAGCTGTTTTTT.

The chain couples TRBV28 to TRBJ1-5, with D perhaps matching TRBD1 (5 bases). The CDR3 extends over 14 amino acids. V lost 2 bases and J 5 bases, leaving 10 bases between the germline ends. CDR1 is MDHEN and CDR2 is SYDVKM in the germline V gene. In DNA, the CDR3 is TGTGCCAGCAGTTTAGTGACAGCCCATCAGCCCCAGCATTTT. This encodes CASSLVTAHQPQHF.

This rearrangement joins TRBV7-9 to TRBJ2-5; maybe TRBD1 (6 bases). Trimming shortened V by 2 bases and J by 7 bases, and 11 bases separated the two germline ends. The CDR3 extends over 13 amino acids. Germline loops: CDR1 SEHNR, CDR2 FQNEAQ (reference sequence). The CDR3 nucleotides read TGTGCCAGCAGCTTATCAGGGGTCAGGACCCAGTACTTC. Amino acid sequence: CASSLSGVRTQYF.

This clone was counted between two and nine times. V and J are TRBV6-5 and TRBJ2-1; 8 bases fit TRBD2. CDR3 size: 16 residues. Germline CDR1 is MNHEY and CDR2 is SVGAGI. J was trimmed by 5 bases and V by 1 base; bases with no gene match: 7. This CDR3 reads CASSYFDPGGNNEQFF. The CDR3 nucleotides are TGTGCCAGCAGTTACTTTGATCCGGGGGGGAACAATGAGCAGTTCTTC.

The V and J genes are TRBV6-5 and TRBJ1-5, with D perhaps matching TRBD1 (6 bases). In germline, CDR1 is MNHEY, CDR2 SVGAGI. V lost 4 bases and J 3 bases, leaving 10 bases between the germline ends. The CDR3 loop spans 14 amino acids. The DNA of the CDR3 is TGTGCCAGCAGTTTAAGGGGGACCAATCAGCCCCAGCATTTT. Translating it yields CASSLRGTNQPQHF.

CDR3 in amino acids: CASSTPFGSNQPQHF. Here the CDR3 DNA reads TGTGCCAGTAGTACCCCCTTTGGCAGCAATCAGCCCCAGCATTTT. The V and J genes are TRBV19 and TRBJ1-5, with no clear D. This CDR3 is 15 amino acids long. Trimming pared 4 bases from V and 1 base from J, leaving 11 bases between. CDR1 is LNHDA and CDR2 is SQIVND in the germline V gene (reference sequence).

This chain links TRBV10-3 with TRBJ2-5, with 8 bases lining up with TRBD2. CDR1 is ENHRY, CDR2 SYGVKD, per germline. This CDR3 contains 16 residues. V lost 0 bases to trimming and J lost 4 bases; unmatched junction nucleotides: 7. The CDR3 region is CAISESSTGGGETQYF. The CDR3 DNA reads as TGTGCCATCAGTGAGTCTTCAACGGGAGGGGGAGAGACCCAGTACTTC.

This sequence joins TRBV18 and TRBJ1-1, with 7 bases that match TRBD1. The germline gives CDR1 KGHSH, CDR2 LQKENI. The CDR3 contains 14 residues. Losses at the gene ends were 8 bases for V and 5 bases for J; bases not matched to a gene: 11. Here the CDR3 DNA reads TGTGCCAGCACCAGGGACAGCCAGGGGACTGAAGCTTTCTTT. This encodes CASTRDSQGTEAFF.

The chain employs TRBV5-1 and TRBJ2-3, with TRBD2 matching over 8 bases. V lost 7 bases, J lost 4 bases, and 5 bases stayed unmatched. CDR1 and CDR2 (germline): SGHRS, YFSETQ. The CDR3 is 13 residues long. CDR3 in amino acids: CASREGAPDTQYF. The CDR3 region has the DNA TGCGCCAGCCGGGAGGGAGCCCCAGATACGCAGTATTTT. Together with reference TRBV5-1 and TRBJ2-3, the CDR3 gives the full variable domain: KAGVTQTPRYLIKTRGQQVTLSCSPISGHRSVSWYQQTPGQGLQFLFEYFSETQRNKGNFPGRFSGRQFSNSRSEMNVSTLELGDSALYLCASREGAPDTQYFGPGTRLTVL.

This clone was seen only once. The sample contains more than one DNA sequence encoding this CDR3. The chain has TRBV9 and TRBJ1-5, with D hard to call. Germline CDR1 is SGDLS and CDR2 is YYNGEE. The CDR3 contains 13 residues. Trimming shortened V by 0 bases and J by 5 bases, and 6 bases separated the two germline ends. The DNA of the CDR3 is TGTGCCAGCAGCGTAGGAGTCGATCAGCCCCAGCATTTT. Translated: CASSVGVDQPQHF.

The chain is built from TRBV4-3 and TRBJ2-1; 11 positions match TRBD2. The junction had 3 bases not matched to a gene; V was cut back by 0 bases and J by 5 bases. Per the germline V gene, CDR1 is LGHNA and CDR2 is YSLEER. The CDR3 extends over 16 amino acids. Written as DNA, the CDR3 is TGCGCCAGCAGCCAAGATGAACTAGCGGGAGACAATGAGCAGTTCTTC. Its translation is CASSQDELAGDNEQFF.